A single sample is the source of the 32 T cell receptor beta chains below, sequenced in a study of brain T cells in children with intractable seizures. Clones were sequenced by immunoSEQ multiplex PCR, and TCRdb holds only the in-frame ones, with some missing. The sample gives 110,000 or so clones, 94% of which show up once; 3.8% is in the top ten. Sequenced material: peripheral blood, taken at surgery. The receptor source for this set is a boy under two years old with hemimegalencephaly and intractable seizures.

The chain carries TRBV2 and TRBJ2-1; D call uncertain. V dropped 2 bases and J dropped 2 bases, with 4 bases sitting between them. Germline CDR1 is SNHLY and CDR2 is FYNNEI. CDR3 length: 13 amino acids. In DNA, the CDR3 is TGTGCCAGCAGTGAACGCGCCTACAATGAGCAGTTCTTC. Translating it yields CASSERAYNEQFF.

CDR3: CASSLGYGQGFYEQYF. The CDR3 bases are TGTGCCAGCAGCTTAGGATATGGACAGGGTTTCTACGAGCAGTACTTC. V usage is TRBV11-2 and J usage is TRBJ2-7, with 8 bases lining up with TRBD1. The CDR3 runs 16 residues. Trimming at V came to 1 base and at J to 3 bases, leaving 8 bases not matched to a gene. The germline gives CDR1 SGHAT, CDR2 FQNNGV.

This rearrangement joins TRBV28 to TRBJ2-7, with a tentative D call TRBD1 (6 bases). The CDR3 loop spans 14 amino acids. Germline V gene sequence: CDR1 MDHEN, CDR2 SYDVKM. Trimming cost V 5 bases and J 3 bases, with 14 bases left between them. The CDR3 protein is CASSVTDRNYEQYF. The DNA for the CDR3 is TGTGCCAGCAGTGTCACGGACAGAAACTACGAGCAGTACTTC.

This sequence joins TRBV27 and TRBJ1-4, with unresolved D. The length of the CDR3 is 11 residues. The germline V gene encodes CDR1 MNHEY and CDR2 SMNVEV (reference sequence). V was clipped by 2 bases and J by 11 bases, with 6 bases between them. The CDR3 nucleotides are TGTGCCAGCAGTTTAGGGGTTAAACTGTTTTTT. This codes for CASSLGVKLFF.

The CDR3 bases are TGTGCCAGCAGTACTATAGCGGGAGAGAACACCGGGGAGCTGTTTTTT. It yields the protein CASSTIAGENTGELFF. The chain is built from TRBV11-2 and TRBJ2-2; 9 nucleotides align to TRBD2. The length of the CDR3 is 16 residues. Germline CDR1 is SGHAT and CDR2 is FQNNGV. J lost 1 base, V lost 6 bases, and 6 bases had no gene match.

The chain joins TRBV29-1 to TRBJ1-1, with TRBD1 as a possible D gene (5 bases). Germline values: CDR1 SQVTM, CDR2 ANQGSEA. The CDR3 contains 12 residues. Trimming removed 2 bases at V and 7 bases at J, with 11 bases between. The CDR3 DNA reads as TGCAGCGTTGAACGAGGGGAATTTGAAGCTTTCTTT. Translating it yields CSVERGEFEAFF.

The rearrangement links TRBV6-6 to TRBJ2-1, with 7 bases lining up with TRBD2. CDR1 MNHNY and CDR2 SVGAGI come from the germline V gene (reference sequence). J lost 7 bases, V lost 4 bases, and 4 bases had no gene match. The length of the CDR3 is 13 residues. The CDR3 reads CASSSWGGNEQFF. CDR3 in DNA: TGTGCCAGCAGTTCCTGGGGGGGGAATGAGCAGTTCTTC.

The chain combines TRBV27 with TRBJ1-2, with TRBD1 matching 7 bases. Germline V gene data show CDR1 as MNHEY and CDR2 as SMNVEV (reference sequence). CDR3 length: 13 residues. Losses at the gene ends were 3 bases for V and 5 bases for J; bases not matched to a gene: 3. The CDR3 sequence: CASSLQGGYGYTF. DNA for the CDR3: TGTGCCAGCAGTTTGCAGGGGGGTTATGGCTACACCTTC.

The chain couples TRBV5-1 to TRBJ2-2; D unclear. Germline values: CDR1 SGHRS, CDR2 YFSETQ. This CDR3 is built from 12 residues. Between the trimmed V and J ends, which lost 2 bases and 3 bases, there was a span of 2 bases. The CDR3 DNA sequence: TGCGCCAGCAGCTTTTACACCGGGGAGCTGTTTTTT. It codes for CASSFYTGELFF.

The chain combines TRBV1 with TRBJ2-7; the table calls TRBD2, which could not be checked here. TRBV1 corresponds to a pseudogene. This CDR3 has 19 amino acids. The DNA of the CDR3 is TGCACCAGCAGCCCTAACGCCCACCTCCATAGCGGGAGTATCTACGAGCAGTACTTC. Amino acid sequence: CTSSPNAHLHSGSIYEQYF.

The chain uses TRBV27 and TRBJ2-1, with D perhaps assigned TRBD1 or TRBD2 (6 bases each). The CDR3 consists of 16 residues. Per the germline V gene, CDR1 is MNHEY and CDR2 is SMNVEV (reference sequence). Trimming removed 3 bases from V and 3 bases from J, with 15 bases in between. The CDR3 here is CASSFGGTTFYNEQFF. The CDR3, as DNA: TGTGCCAGCAGTTTTGGGGGGACAACCTTCTACAATGAGCAGTTCTTC.

The chain uses TRBV10-3 and TRBJ1-1, with no clear D. The CDR3 runs 11 residues. Germline V gene data show CDR1 as ENHRY and CDR2 as SYGVKD. The V gene lost 2 bases and the J gene lost 7 bases, with 5 bases spanning the gap. CDR3 loop: CAISEIGEAFF. CDR3 coding DNA: TGTGCCATCAGTGAGATCGGTGAAGCTTTCTTT.

J is TRBJ2-7 and V is TRBV4-1; a possible D gene is TRBD2 (6 bases). Germline loops: CDR1 MGHRA, CDR2 YSYEKL. The CDR3 contains 15 residues. V lost 4 bases, J lost 2 bases, and 15 bases lay in between. CDR3 bases: TGCGCCAGCAGCCTCCGAACTAGCTTCCCCTACGAGCAGTACTTC. Protein product: CASSLRTSFPYEQYF.

The chain joins TRBV18 to TRBJ2-1; TRBD1 matches 8 bases. Germline assignment: CDR1 KGHSH and CDR2 LQKENI. J was trimmed by 4 bases and V by 4 bases; bases with no gene match: 6. This CDR3 region has 15 residues. The CDR3 DNA reads as TGTGCCAGCTCACACCGGGACAGGACGTACAATGAGCAGTTCTTC. Protein: CASSHRDRTYNEQFF.

This clone was seen just once. The chain has TRBV7-2 and TRBJ1-5; D is undetermined. In germline, CDR1 is SGHTA, CDR2 FQGNSA. Trimming left V 1 base short and J 5 bases short, with 9 bases between. The CDR3 has 14 amino acids. CDR3 loop: CASSLGPHYQPQHF. In DNA, the CDR3 is TGTGCCAGCAGCTTAGGTCCGCATTATCAGCCCCAGCATTTT.

The chain recombines TRBV7-2 with TRBJ1-5, with D unclear. Germline loops: CDR1 SGHTA, CDR2 FQGNSA. Trimming took 2 bases from V and 6 from J, leaving 8 bases between them. The CDR3 length is 13 residues. This CDR3 is CASSLRAGQPQHF. CDR3 DNA: TGTGCCAGCAGCTTAAGGGCGGGTCAGCCCCAGCATTTT.

The chain links TRBV5-6 to TRBJ2-7, with 15 bases lining up with TRBD2. The V segment lost 1 base and the J segment 2 bases; nucleotides outside the gene matches: 4. Germline V gene sequence: CDR1 SGHDT, CDR2 YYEEEE. The CDR3 totals 17 residues. CDR3: CASSLRTSGRAAYEQYF. CDR3 DNA: TGTGCCAGCAGCTTGAGGACTAGCGGGAGGGCCGCCTACGAGCAGTACTTC. The full variable domain, in which reference TRBV5-6 and TRBJ2-7 provide the parts outside the CDR3, is DAGVTQSPTHLIKTRGQQVTLRCSPKSGHDTVSWYQQALGQGPQFIFQYYEEEERQRGNFPDRFSGHQFPNYSSELNVNALLLGDSALYLCASSLRTSGRAAYEQYFGPGTRLTVT.

This clone has a handful of counts. The rearrangement uses TRBV19 and TRBJ1-5, with D possibly TRBD1 on 5 matching bases. The V gene lost 3 bases and the J gene lost 4 bases, with 13 bases spanning the gap. Germline assignment: CDR1 LNHDA and CDR2 SQIVND (reference sequence). This CDR3 is 15 amino acids long. Written as DNA, the CDR3 is TGTGCCAGTAGTATTGGGGCGCGGGCAAATCAGCCCCAGCATTTT. As protein: CASSIGARANQPQHF.

The V call is TRBV11-3, the J call TRBJ2-1; D is perhaps TRBD2 (5 bases). The germline V and J ends were trimmed by 1 base and 5 bases, with 12 bases remaining between them. The CDR3 extends over 15 amino acids. Germline V gene sequence: CDR1 SGHNT, CDR2 YENEEA. CDR3 amino acids: CASSLGGQYNNEQFF. The DNA for the CDR3 is TGTGCCAGCAGCTTAGGAGGGCAGTACAACAATGAGCAGTTCTTC. Full variable domain (outside the CDR3, taken from reference TRBV11-3 and TRBJ2-1): EAGVVQSPRYKIIEKKQPVAFWCNPISGHNTLYWYLQNLGQGPELLIRYENEEAVDDSQLPKDRFSAERLKGVDSTLKIQPAELGDSAVYLCASSLGGQYNNEQFFGPGTRLTVL.

The chain recombines TRBV14 with TRBJ2-5; no reliable D call. Germline assignment: CDR1 SGHDN and CDR2 FVKESK. V gave up 1 base and J gave up 5 bases, with 11 bases separating them. The CDR3 is 14 amino acids. The CDR3 sequence: CASSQGGRRETQYF. For the CDR3, the DNA is TGTGCCAGCAGCCAAGGGGGTAGAAGGGAGACCCAGTACTTC. The full variable domain, its missing parts supplied by reference TRBV14 and TRBJ2-5, is EAGVTQFPSHSVIEKGQTVTLRCDPISGHDNLYWYRRVMGKEIKFLLHFVKESKQDESGMPNNRFLAERTGGTYSTLKVQPAELEDSGVYFCASSQGGRRETQYFGPGTRLLVL.

The J gene is TRBJ2-6, the V gene TRBV19; 10 bases align to TRBD1. V lost 4 bases and J lost 1; bases outside the gene matches: 7. Per germline, CDR1 LNHDA and CDR2 SQIVND (reference sequence). The CDR3 consists of 18 residues. The CDR3 loop reads CASSKPTGGWSGANVLTF. The CDR3 DNA follows: TGTGCCAGTAGTAAACCGACAGGGGGCTGGTCTGGGGCCAACGTCCTGACTTTC.

Written as DNA, the CDR3 is TGTGCCAGCAGTTACTCCACAGGAAGCACCTATGGCTACACCTTC. Protein: CASSYSTGSTYGYTF. This rearrangement joins TRBV6-6 to TRBJ1-2; TRBD1 might be the D (5 bases). The CDR3 consists of 15 residues. With 0 bases removed from V and 4 bases from J, the gap between germline ends came to 12 bases. Germline V CDR1 and CDR2: MNHNY, SVGAGI (reference sequence).

The V and J genes are TRBV7-3 and TRBJ2-5; tentative D call: TRBD2 (6 bases). The germline gives CDR1 SGHTA, CDR2 FQGTGA. This CDR3 contains 13 residues. The germline V and J ends were trimmed by 4 bases and 5 bases, with 11 bases remaining between them. CDR3 in amino acids: CASSSSARETQYF. The CDR3 DNA sequence: TGTGCCAGCAGCTCTAGCGCCCGGGAGACCCAGTACTTC.

This chain uses TRBV19 with TRBJ2-2, with D perhaps matching TRBD1 or TRBD2 (5 bases each). In germline, CDR1 is LNHDA, CDR2 SQIVND (reference sequence). Trimming shortened V by 0 bases and J by 2 bases, and 13 bases separated the two germline ends. This CDR3 has 17 residues. In nucleotides, the CDR3 is TGTGCCAGTAGTATAGATCCGGGACCGCTAAACACCGGGGAGCTGTTTTTT. Translating gives CASSIDPGPLNTGELFF.

The chain has TRBV7-2 and TRBJ2-1; 7 nucleotides agree with TRBD2. The CDR3 loop spans 15 amino acids. The V segment lost 7 bases and the J segment 0 bases; nucleotides outside the gene matches: 6. Germline V gene lookup returns CDR1 SGHTA and CDR2 FQGNSA. The CDR3 bases are TGTGCCAGCACCGGAGCGGGGAGCTCCTACAATGAGCAGTTCTTC. This sequence encodes CASTGAGSSYNEQFF. The whole variable domain, remainder taken from reference TRBV7-2 and TRBJ2-1, is GAGVSQSPSNKVTEKGKDVELRCDPISGHTALYWYRQSLGQGLEFLIYFQGNSAPDKSGLPSDRFSAERTGGSVSTLTIQRTQQEDSAVYLCASTGAGSSYNEQFFGPGTRLTVL.

This chain joins TRBV7-9 and TRBJ2-7; 7 bases fit TRBD2. There are 15 residues in the CDR3. With V trimmed by 5 bases and J by 4 bases, 11 bases remained unmatched. Germline V lookup: CDR1 SEHNR, CDR2 FQNEAQ (reference sequence). The CDR3 coding sequence is TGTGCCAGCAGCCCCCTAGAAGCGGGGACTTACGAGCAGTACTTC. Residues: CASSPLEAGTYEQYF.

The table lists this clone with a count of one. This chain links TRBV9 with TRBJ1-6; maybe TRBD1 (5 bases). This CDR3 comprises 14 residues. The V end was cut by 3 bases, the J end by 6 bases, with 10 bases between. Germline CDR1 SGDLS, CDR2 YYNGEE. The CDR3 region is CASSASGSNSPLHF. The CDR3 region has the DNA TGTGCCAGCAGCGCATCAGGGAGTAATTCACCCCTCCACTTT. The whole variable domain, filled in from reference TRBV9 and TRBJ1-6, reads DSGVTQTPKHLITATGQRVTLRCSPRSGDLSVYWYQQSLDQGLQFLIQYYNGEERAKGNILERFSAQQFPDLHSELNLSSLELGDSALYFCASSASGSNSPLHFGNGTRLTVT.

The CDR3 sequence is CSVTTNFEFRAGGYGYTF. In nucleotides, the CDR3 is TGCAGCGTTACAACCAACTTCGAATTTAGGGCGGGGGGCTATGGCTACACCTTC. The chain couples TRBV29-1 to TRBJ1-2; TRBD1 is a possible D gene (5 bases). V gave up 5 bases and J gave up 4 bases, with 29 bases separating them. CDR3 length: 18 amino acids. Per the germline V gene, CDR1 is SQVTM and CDR2 is ANQGSEA.

V is TRBV27 and J is TRBJ1-6; 8 bases align to TRBD1. The trim removed 3 bases at V and 14 bases at J, leaving 3 bases unmatched. There are 12 residues in the CDR3. CDR1 and CDR2 from the germline V gene are MNHEY and SMNVEV (reference sequence). Here the CDR3 DNA reads TGTGCCAGCAGTTTCCAGGGGGCGTCCCTCCACTTT. Residues: CASSFQGASLHF.

The chain carries TRBV12-3 or TRBV12-4 and TRBJ2-3; D is unclear. The CDR3 extends over 11 amino acids. Trimming removed 6 bases at V and 1 base at J, with 2 bases between. The CDR3 sequence: CASSRTDTQYF. The DNA for the CDR3 is TGTGCCAGCAGCCGCACAGATACGCAGTATTTT.

V is TRBV7-2 and J is TRBJ2-5; D uncertain. CDR3 length: 14 amino acids. In germline, CDR1 is SGHTA, CDR2 FQGNSA. With 3 bases removed from V and 0 bases from J, the gap between germline ends came to 8 bases. Written as DNA, the CDR3 is TGTGCCAGCAGCTTTTCCCGGAACCAAGAGACCCAGTACTTC. The encoded protein is CASSFSRNQETQYF.

The chain combines TRBV27 with TRBJ1-5, with a possible D match to TRBD1 (5 bases). CDR3 length: 14 residues. The V end lost 2 bases, the J end lost 3 bases, and 8 bases lay between the germline ends. Per the germline V gene, CDR1 is MNHEY and CDR2 is SMNVEV (reference sequence). The CDR3 reads CASSLRGPNQPQHF. CDR3 DNA: TGTGCCAGCAGTTTAAGGGGCCCCAATCAGCCCCAGCATTTT.